Listed here are 26 T cell receptor beta chains from one sample, sequenced in a study of B cell selection in AIRE deficiency. Sorting defined conventional CD4 T cells as CD4+CD127+. Generated by immunoSEQ multiplex PCR, the TCRdb table keeps only in-frame clones and is missing some. The sample includes over 20,000 clones, approximately 97% of them seen just once. Specimen: conventional CD4+ T cells sorted from PBMCs. These receptors were collected from a human donor with AIRE deficiency.

V usage is TRBV7-9 and J usage is TRBJ2-3; 9 bases are a match to TRBD1. The CDR3 is 16 residues long. Losses at the gene ends were 4 bases for V and 5 bases for J; bases not matched to a gene: 10. Germline V gene sequence: CDR1 SEHNR, CDR2 FQNEAQ (reference sequence). CDR3 bases: TGTGCCAGCAGCTCTAGCCCACAGGGGGCACGAGATACGCAGTATTTT. This encodes CASSSSPQGARDTQYF.

The V and J genes are TRBV28 and TRBJ2-1, with D uncertain. This CDR3 is built from 13 residues. Trimming removed 3 bases from V and 0 bases from J, with 3 bases in between. CDR1 MDHEN and CDR2 SYDVKM come from the germline V gene. Here the CDR3 DNA reads TGTGCCAGCAGTTTCCTCTCCTACAATGAGCAGTTCTTC. It specifies CASSFLSYNEQFF.

The rearrangement joins TRBV6-5 to TRBJ2-7; possibly TRBD2 for D (6 bases). CDR1 MNHEY and CDR2 SVGAGI come from the germline V gene. V was cut by 8 bases and J by 6 bases, with 17 bases left in between. CDR3 size: 13 residues. The CDR3 region is CASWRARASEQYF. CDR3 nucleotides: TGTGCCAGCTGGAGGGCGCGGGCTTCCGAGCAGTACTTC.

J is TRBJ1-2 and V is TRBV11-2; the D gene is possibly TRBD1 (6 bases). This CDR3 has 14 residues. The V and J ends lost 5 bases and 5 bases respectively, with 15 bases between them. CDR1 and CDR2 (germline): SGHAT, FQNNGV. Here the CDR3 DNA reads TGTGCCAGCAGCCCACAGGGACTGACATATGGCTACACCTTC. As protein: CASSPQGLTYGYTF.

This chain links TRBV28 with TRBJ1-4; 8 bases fit TRBD1. V lost 4 bases, J lost 2 bases, and 9 bases stayed unmatched. CDR3 length: 17 residues. Germline CDR1 is MDHEN and CDR2 is SYDVKM. CDR3 loop: CASSSDRVGFTNEKLFF. CDR3 nucleotides: TGTGCCAGCAGTTCGGACAGGGTAGGGTTCACTAATGAAAAACTGTTTTTT. Looking up the rest from reference TRBV28 and TRBJ1-4 gives the full variable domain: DVKVTQSSRYLVKRTGEKVFLECVQDMDHENMFWYRQDPGLGLRLIYFSYDVKMKEKGDIPEGYSVSREKKERFSLILESASTNQTSMYLCASSSDRVGFTNEKLFFGSGTQLSVL.

The rearrangement links TRBV6-6 to TRBJ2-7, with D perhaps matching TRBD1 (6 bases). CDR3 size: 13 residues. Trimming stripped 6 bases from V and 3 bases from J, with 12 bases between. Germline V CDR1 and CDR2: MNHNY, SVGAGI (reference sequence). The chain's CDR3 is CASSSVQGYEQYF. The CDR3 region has the DNA TGTGCCAGCAGCTCAGTACAGGGCTACGAGCAGTACTTC.

The chain is built from TRBV19 and TRBJ1-2, with D perhaps matching TRBD1 (5 bases). The germline gives CDR1 LNHDA, CDR2 SQIVND (reference sequence). Trimming shortened V by 3 bases and J by 2 bases, and 13 bases separated the two germline ends. The CDR3 extends over 15 amino acids. CDR3 sequence: CASSIWGAPNYGYTF. In DNA, the CDR3 is TGTGCCAGTAGTATCTGGGGCGCCCCCAACTATGGCTACACCTTC. The full variable domain, in which reference TRBV19 and TRBJ1-2 provide the parts outside the CDR3, is DGGITQSPKYLFRKEGQNVTLSCEQNLNHDAMYWYRQDPGQGLRLIYYSQIVNDFQKGDIAEGYSVSREKKESFPLTVTSAQKNPTAFYLCASSIWGAPNYGYTFGSGTRLTVV.

The chain joins TRBV4-2 to TRBJ2-1, with D unresolved. The germline gives CDR1 LGHNA, CDR2 YNFKEQ. The CDR3 totals 15 residues. V was clipped by 0 bases and J by 3 bases, with 9 bases between them. DNA of the CDR3: TGTGCCAGCAGCCAAGATTCTGGCCTCTACAATGAGCAGTTCTTC. Translated, it gives CASSQDSGLYNEQFF.

The V gene is TRBV10-3, the J gene TRBJ2-1, with 12 positions matching TRBD2. The CDR3 is 18 amino acids. Germline CDR1 ENHRY, CDR2 SYGVKD. Trimming removed 0 bases from V and 7 bases from J; junction bases left unmatched: 10. The CDR3 here is CAISESGVLAGGWNEQFF. As DNA, the CDR3 is TGTGCCATCAGTGAGTCGGGCGTACTAGCGGGGGGATGGAATGAGCAGTTCTTC.

This chain connects TRBV7-2 to TRBJ2-1, with 7 bases lining up with TRBD1. The CDR3 covers 14 residues. Germline CDR1 SGHTA, CDR2 FQGNSA. Losses at the gene ends were 5 bases for V and 5 bases for J; bases not matched to a gene: 6. The CDR3 DNA follows: TGTGCCAGCAGCCCCAGGGGGATTAACAATGAGCAGTTCTTC. Its translation: CASSPRGINNEQFF.

This chain joins TRBV19 and TRBJ1-4; TRBD1 matches at 10 bases. The CDR3 spans 16 residues. V was pared by 5 bases and J by 0 bases, with 3 bases of the junction left unmatched. CDR1 LNHDA and CDR2 SQIVND come from the germline V gene (reference sequence). The CDR3 sequence: CASSWDRGATNEKLFF. Written as DNA, the CDR3 is TGTGCCAGTAGTTGGGACAGGGGTGCAACTAATGAAAAACTGTTTTTT.

The rearrangement joins TRBV6-1 to TRBJ1-5; D gene ambiguous. V was clipped by 3 bases and J by 1 base, with 4 bases between them. The germline CDR1 and CDR2 sequences are MNHNS and SASEGT. The CDR3 extends over 13 amino acids. In nucleotides, the CDR3 is TGTGCCAGCAGTGATGACAGCAATCAGCCCCAGCATTTT. Its translation: CASSDDSNQPQHF.

The gene calls are TRBV11-2 and TRBJ2-7, with TRBD2 identical over 10 bases. The V gene end was trimmed by 0 bases and the J gene end by 3 bases; junction bases not matched to a gene: 5. The length of the CDR3 is 16 residues. From germline, CDR1 is SGHAT and CDR2 FQNNGV. For the CDR3, the DNA is TGTGCCAGCAGCTTAGATTTGCTAGCGGGAGTCTACGAGCAGTACTTC. Translated, it gives CASSLDLLAGVYEQYF.

This sequence joins TRBV29-1 and TRBJ1-1; D gene uncertain. Deletions cut 2 bases from V and 0 bases from J, with 7 bases between. The CDR3 runs 13 residues. Germline V lookup: CDR1 SQVTM, CDR2 ANQGSEA. The CDR3 DNA follows: TGCAGCGTTGAAATGCTCCTGAACACTGAAGCTTTCTTT. Residues: CSVEMLLNTEAFF.

The rearrangement uses TRBV6-1 and TRBJ1-6, with D possibly matching TRBD1 (5 bases). CDR1 and CDR2 (germline): MNHNS, SASEGT. V dropped 1 base and J dropped 7 bases, with 5 bases sitting between them. This CDR3 has 13 residues. The CDR3 region has the DNA TGTGCCAGCAGTGAAGACAGGAATTCACCCCTCCACTTT. It translates to CASSEDRNSPLHF.

The chain combines TRBV10-3 with TRBJ2-5; TRBD2 agrees at 7 bases. This CDR3 has 14 residues. CDR1 and CDR2 (germline): ENHRY, SYGVKD. With 5 bases clipped from V and 2 bases from J, the junction kept 5 bases outside the gene matches. CDR3 in DNA: TGTGCCATCAGTCCCTCTAGCGGTCAAGAGACCCAGTACTTC. Amino acids: CAISPSSGQETQYF.

This chain links TRBV6-5 with TRBJ2-7; TRBD2 might be the D (5 bases). Looked up from germline, CDR1 is MNHEY and CDR2 is SVGAGI. The length of the CDR3 is 14 residues. Trimming stripped 1 base from V and 3 bases from J, with 10 bases between. The CDR3 reads CASSYFSGIYEQYF. CDR3 DNA sequence: TGTGCCAGCAGTTACTTTTCGGGGATCTACGAGCAGTACTTC.

The gene calls are TRBV7-2 and TRBJ2-3; D call uncertain. There are 14 residues in the CDR3. Germline values: CDR1 SGHTA, CDR2 FQGNSA. V lost 4 bases and J 4 bases, leaving 12 bases between the germline ends. As DNA, the CDR3 is TGTGCCAGCAGCTCAACCTCCCGCGCAGATACGCAGTATTTT. Translation gives CASSSTSRADTQYF.

This chain joins TRBV11-3 and TRBJ1-2; possible D gene TRBD1, 6 bases. The CDR3 totals 17 residues. In germline, CDR1 is SGHNT, CDR2 YENEEA. V was shortened by 5 bases and J by 8 bases, with 27 bases between the two germline ends. The CDR3 region is CASSTTWGEPSGGGYTF. In DNA form, the CDR3 reads TGTGCCAGCAGCACAACCTGGGGGGAGCCCTCTGGGGGCGGCTACACCTTC. The full variable domain, in which reference TRBV11-3 and TRBJ1-2 provide the parts outside the CDR3, is EAGVVQSPRYKIIEKKQPVAFWCNPISGHNTLYWYLQNLGQGPELLIRYENEEAVDDSQLPKDRFSAERLKGVDSTLKIQPAELGDSAVYLCASSTTWGEPSGGGYTFGSGTRLTVV.

This chain connects TRBV7-2 to TRBJ2-1, with D possibly matching TRBD2 (5 bases). CDR3 length: 16 residues. Germline V gives CDR1 SGHTA, CDR2 FQGNSA. V lost 5 bases to trimming and J lost 4 bases, with 18 bases between them. CDR3 nucleotide sequence: TGTGCCAGCAGCCCACAAGGTCTAGCTCTGTACAATGAGCAGTTCTTC. Amino acid sequence: CASSPQGLALYNEQFF.

The V and J genes are TRBV7-2 and TRBJ2-1; TRBD2 is a possible D gene (5 bases). The CDR3 is 17 residues long. The germline CDR1 and CDR2 sequences are SGHTA and FQGNSA. Deletions cut 1 base from V and 0 bases from J, with 13 bases between. CDR3 DNA: TGTGCCAGCAGCTTAGTAGTGCGGAGGAGCTCCTACAATGAGCAGTTCTTC. Amino acids: CASSLVVRRSSYNEQFF.

The J gene is TRBJ1-4, the V gene TRBV18; D call uncertain. V was shortened by 3 bases and J by 4 bases, with 12 bases between the two germline ends. Germline loops: CDR1 KGHSH, CDR2 LQKENI. The CDR3 has 15 amino acids. The CDR3 reads CASSPLLGNNEKLFF. In DNA form, the CDR3 reads TGTGCCAGCTCACCTCTACTGGGGAATAATGAAAAACTGTTTTTT.

The chain carries TRBV28 and TRBJ1-1; TRBD1 might be the D (5 bases). Germline V gives CDR1 MDHEN, CDR2 SYDVKM. The germline V and J ends were trimmed by 2 bases and 4 bases, with 20 bases remaining between them. The CDR3 is 17 residues long. The CDR3 region is CASSLITAGDGGTEAFF. The CDR3 coding sequence is TGTGCCAGCAGTTTAATAACGGCCGGGGACGGGGGCACTGAAGCTTTCTTT.

The chain couples TRBV19 to TRBJ1-5; 7 bases are shared with TRBD1. The CDR3 sequence is 15 residues long. Germline V gives CDR1 LNHDA, CDR2 SQIVND (reference sequence). Trimming cost V 5 bases and J 5 bases; bases outside gene matches: 9. CDR3 in amino acids: CASSQRQGGHQPQHF. CDR3 coding DNA: TGTGCCAGTAGTCAGAGACAGGGAGGACATCAGCCCCAGCATTTT.

The genes are TRBV28 and TRBJ1-2; D ambiguous. CDR1 and CDR2 (germline): MDHEN, SYDVKM. The length of the CDR3 is 13 residues. V was clipped by 4 bases and J by 2 bases, with 8 bases between them. The CDR3: CASSYKTNYGYTF. CDR3 DNA: TGTGCCAGCAGTTACAAGACAAACTATGGCTACACCTTC.

The J gene is TRBJ2-2, the V gene TRBV5-1; D gene uncertain. Germline-derived CDR1 and CDR2 are SGHRS and YFSETQ. This CDR3 has 13 residues. V lost 4 bases and J lost 3, with 7 bases in between. The CDR3 is CASSTPDTGELFF. The CDR3 region has the DNA TGCGCCAGCAGCACCCCTGACACCGGGGAGCTGTTTTTT. Together with reference TRBV5-1 and TRBJ2-2, the CDR3 gives the full variable domain: KAGVTQTPRYLIKTRGQQVTLSCSPISGHRSVSWYQQTPGQGLQFLFEYFSETQRNKGNFPGRFSGRQFSNSRSEMNVSTLELGDSALYLCASSTPDTGELFFGEGSRLTVL.